Following are 21 T cell receptor beta chains from one sample sequenced in a study of T cells after yellow fever vaccination. One entry per CDR3 protein results from TCRdb running MiXCR on the 5' RACE reads. The sample lists about 580,000 distinct CDR3 sequences, around 17% occurring once. The input for sequencing was PBMCs, taken 4 to 5 days after the first yellow fever vaccination. These receptor sequences come from a man aged 18 to 30 who received the YFV17D yellow fever vaccine.

The chain links TRBV7-9 to TRBJ2-3, with 7 bases identical to TRBD1. Germline CDR1 reads SEHNR; CDR2 reads FQNEAQ (reference sequence). J was trimmed by 3 bases and V by 8 bases; bases with no gene match: 11. The CDR3 has 15 residues. CDR3 loop: CASAPRTGATDTQYF. Here the CDR3 DNA reads TGTGCCAGCGCGCCCCGAACAGGGGCGACAGATACGCAGTATTTT.

The chain recombines TRBV7-2 with TRBJ1-4; 8 positions agree with TRBD1. This CDR3 spans 15 amino acids. V dropped 2 bases and J dropped 5; count of bases not matched to a gene: 4. Germline assignment: CDR1 SGHTA and CDR2 FQGNSA. This CDR3 reads CASSLITGGNEKLFF. CDR3 DNA: TGTGCCAGCAGCTTAATAACAGGGGGAAATGAAAAACTGTTTTTT.

The chain employs TRBV4-3 and TRBJ2-1; D is perhaps TRBD1 (5 bases). Germline-derived CDR1 and CDR2 are LGHNA and YSLEER. V was clipped by 4 bases and J by 3 bases, with 13 bases between them. This CDR3 spans 15 amino acids. Written as DNA, the CDR3 is TGCGCCAGCAGCCGAGACAGATCGTACTACAATGAGCAGTTCTTC. Protein: CASSRDRSYYNEQFF.

This clonotype was found a few times. This sequence joins TRBV7-9 and TRBJ2-2; no clear D gene. The germline gives CDR1 SEHNR, CDR2 FQNEAQ (reference sequence). The CDR3 contains 17 residues. V dropped 4 bases and J dropped 6 bases, with 21 bases sitting between them. The CDR3 sequence: CASSSTFAFERSGELFF. The CDR3 coding sequence is TGTGCCAGCAGCTCGACATTCGCATTCGAACGATCCGGGGAGCTGTTTTTT.

The rearrangement uses TRBV24-1 and TRBJ2-2; D is tentatively TRBD1 or TRBD2 (5 bases each). The CDR3 has 14 amino acids. The V end was cut by 7 bases, the J end by 7 bases, with 15 bases between. From germline, CDR1 is KGHDR and CDR2 SFDVKD. CDR3 sequence: CATRQRGMVGELFF. In nucleotides, the CDR3 is TGTGCCACCAGACAGAGGGGAATGGTCGGGGAGCTGTTTTTT.

This clonotype was seen a few times. The V and J genes are TRBV6-1 and TRBJ2-7, with a weak D call TRBD2 (6 bases). CDR1 is MNHNS and CDR2 is SASEGT in the germline V gene. V was cut by 7 bases and J by 2 bases, with 15 bases left in between. The CDR3 runs 14 residues. The CDR3 nucleotides read TGTGCCAGCACCTTGACGGGACTCCCCTACGAGCAGTACGTC. It codes for CASTLTGLPYEQYV.

The gene calls are TRBV11-2 and TRBJ2-1, with D tentatively TRBD1 (5 bases). The CDR3 contains 19 residues. V lost 1 base to trimming and J lost 3 bases, with 22 bases between them. Germline V CDR1 and CDR2: SGHAT, FQNNGV. Here the CDR3 DNA reads TGTGCCAGCAGCTTAGTAGCCGCTATCGGCAGGGTGCGCTACAATGAGCAGTTCTTC. Translating it yields CASSLVAAIGRVRYNEQFF. Supplemented by reference TRBV11-2 and TRBJ2-1, the full variable domain reads EAGVAQSPRYKIIEKRQSVAFWCNPISGHATLYWYQQILGQGPKLLIQFQNNGVVDDSQLPKDRFSAERLKGVDSTLKIQPAKLEDSAVYLCASSLVAAIGRVRYNEQFFGPGTRLTVL.

The chain recombines TRBV15 with TRBJ2-3, with D tentatively TRBD2 (5 bases). CDR1 is LNHNV, CDR2 YYDKDF, per germline (reference sequence). This CDR3 region has 16 residues. The V and J ends lost 5 bases and 2 bases respectively, with 17 bases between them. CDR3 coding DNA: TGTGCCACCAGCGGCCAAGAGGAGACTATCACAGATACGCAGTATTTT. Translating it yields CATSGQEETITDTQYF.

This clonotype turned up a few times. This chain links TRBV7-9 with TRBJ1-5, with D hard to call. Trimming stripped 5 bases from V and 7 bases from J, with 9 bases between. The CDR3 is 12 residues long. Germline V gene data show CDR1 as SEHNR and CDR2 as FQNEAQ (reference sequence). CDR3 region: CASSRFGQPQHF. CDR3 coding DNA: TGTGCCAGCAGCCGTTTTGGGCAGCCCCAGCATTTT.

The chain recombines TRBV7-2 with TRBJ1-1, with a tentative D call TRBD1 (5 bases). Per germline, CDR1 SGHTA and CDR2 FQGNSA. There are 14 residues in the CDR3. V dropped 4 bases and J dropped 3 bases, with 12 bases sitting between them. The CDR3 protein is CASSSRALDTEAFF. CDR3 nucleotides: TGTGCCAGCAGCTCCAGGGCTTTGGACACTGAAGCTTTCTTT. Variable domain in full (rest from reference TRBV7-2 and TRBJ1-1): GAGVSQSPSNKVTEKGKDVELRCDPISGHTALYWYRQSLGQGLEFLIYFQGNSAPDKSGLPSDRFSAERTGGSVSTLTIQRTQQEDSAVYLCASSSRALDTEAFFGQGTRLTVV.

This clonotype was seen a few times. The genes are TRBV6-1 and TRBJ2-3, with 12 nucleotides matching TRBD2. The V gene end was trimmed by 6 bases and the J gene end by 4 bases; junction bases not matched to a gene: 8. The CDR3 runs 16 residues. The germline gives CDR1 MNHNS, CDR2 SASEGT. CDR3 DNA sequence: TGTGCCAGCAGCCAGACTAGCGGGGGCAGGGCAGATACGCAGTATTTT. As protein: CASSQTSGGRADTQYF.

This clonotype showed up just a few times. The chain recombines TRBV15 with TRBJ2-5; 10 nucleotides line up with TRBD2. This CDR3 contains 14 residues. Losses at the gene ends were 8 bases for V and 4 bases for J; bases not matched to a gene: 7. Germline values: CDR1 LNHNV, CDR2 YYDKDF (reference sequence). CDR3 nucleotide sequence: TGTGCCACCTCCAACCCTAGCGGGGGAGAGACCCAGTACTTC. The encoded protein is CATSNPSGGETQYF. Looking up the rest from reference TRBV15 and TRBJ2-5 gives the full variable domain: DAMVIQNPRYQVTQFGKPVTLSCSQTLNHNVMYWYQQKSSQAPKLLFHYYDKDFNNEADTPDNFQSRRPNTSFCFLDIRSPGLGDTAMYLCATSNPSGGETQYFGPGTRLLVL.

The chain links TRBV7-7 to TRBJ2-2; D may be TRBD1 or TRBD2 (5 bases each). Between the trimmed V and J ends, which lost 1 base and 6 bases, there was a span of 12 bases. Per the germline V gene, CDR1 is SSHAT and CDR2 is FNYEAQ (reference sequence). The CDR3 has 15 amino acids. The chain's CDR3 is CASSLGVGTAGELFF. Here the CDR3 DNA reads TGTGCCAGCAGCTTAGGGGTGGGGACGGCCGGGGAGCTGTTTTTT.

The gene calls are TRBV19 and TRBJ1-2; D is ambiguous. Germline CDR1 and CDR2: LNHDA and SQIVND (reference sequence). Trimming took off 8 bases at V and 6 bases at J, with 10 bases between the two ends. The CDR3 length is 11 residues. The CDR3 here is CASEGRNGYTF. CDR3 DNA sequence: TGTGCCAGTGAGGGCAGAAATGGCTACACCTTC. The full variable domain, in which reference TRBV19 and TRBJ1-2 provide the parts outside the CDR3, is DGGITQSPKYLFRKEGQNVTLSCEQNLNHDAMYWYRQDPGQGLRLIYYSQIVNDFQKGDIAEGYSVSREKKESFPLTVTSAQKNPTAFYLCASEGRNGYTFGSGTRLTVV.

This chain links TRBV15 with TRBJ2-1; weak D call: TRBD2 (5 bases). Germline V gene data show CDR1 as LNHNV and CDR2 as YYDKDF (reference sequence). CDR3 length: 16 amino acids. Trimming removed 3 bases at V and 6 bases at J, with 18 bases between. The CDR3 sequence is CATSRSLERVGNEQFF. The CDR3 nucleotides are TGTGCCACCAGCAGGTCATTGGAGAGGGTTGGCAATGAGCAGTTCTTC.

J is TRBJ2-1 and V is TRBV29-1; 8 bases line up with TRBD2. Trimming removed 4 bases from V and 6 bases from J; junction bases left unmatched: 5. This CDR3 has 13 amino acids. CDR1 and CDR2 (germline): SQVTM, ANQGSEA. The DNA for the CDR3 is TGCAGCGTTGGGGCGGGGGGCTTCAATGAGCAGTTCTTC. Translating it yields CSVGAGGFNEQFF.

The V call is TRBV5-1, the J call TRBJ1-2; possibly TRBD1 for D (6 bases). Germline CDR1 and CDR2: SGHRS and YFSETQ. The CDR3 has 17 amino acids. The V end was cut by 2 bases, the J end by 8 bases, with 25 bases between. CDR3 region: CASSLTPLRTGTLGYTF. In DNA, the CDR3 is TGCGCCAGCAGCTTAACCCCGTTGAGAACCGGGACATTGGGCTACACCTTC.

This clonotype was recorded many times. The chain is built from TRBV20-1 and TRBJ2-4; the D call may be TRBD1 or TRBD2 (7 bases each). The CDR3 is 13 residues long. The germline V gene has CDR1 DFQATT and CDR2 SNEGSKA (reference sequence). The V end was cut by 5 bases, the J end by 10 bases, with 18 bases between. In DNA, the CDR3 is TGCAGTGCTCATACAGGGGCGGGAGAGATTCAGTACTTC. This sequence encodes CSAHTGAGEIQYF.

This chain uses TRBV4-2 with TRBJ2-6; 10 bases are shared with TRBD1. Germline loops: CDR1 LGHNA, CDR2 YNFKEQ. J gave up 0 bases and V 3 bases, and 5 bases lay outside the gene matches. The CDR3 is made up of 18 amino acids. The DNA for the CDR3 is TGTGCCAGCAGCCACTCGGGACAGGGGACCTCTGGGGCCAACGTCCTGACTTTC. Its protein is CASSHSGQGTSGANVLTF.

This clonotype was observed a few times. The chain combines TRBV7-3 with TRBJ2-3; D possibly matches TRBD1 or TRBD2 (6 bases each). CDR1 and CDR2 from the germline V gene are SGHTA and FQGTGA. There are 17 residues in the CDR3. Trimming shortened V by 2 bases and J by 5 bases, and 20 bases separated the two germline ends. CDR3 region: CASSLFGGLQRGDTQYF. In DNA, the CDR3 is TGTGCCAGCAGCTTATTCGGGGGCCTCCAAAGGGGAGATACGCAGTATTTT.

Comments on this clonotype: This may arise from a read error, as a much more abundant clone is one base away. This chain links TRBV12-3 or TRBV12-4 with TRBJ1-1; D might be TRBD1 (6 bases). CDR3 size: 12 residues. CDR3 protein: CACSWGRSEAFF. CDR3 sequence (DNA): TGTGCCTGCAGTTGGGGGCGTTCTGAAGCTTTCTTT.